This T cell receptor (beta chain) was captured in a study of blood T cell repertoires in COVID-19. Study overall: Sample material is recorded as cDNA or gDNA derived from T cells, B-cell-depleted T cells, or PBMCs.

The V gene end was trimmed by 3 bases and the J gene end by 5 bases; junction bases not matched to a gene: 5. The CDR3 runs to 14 residues. The germline V gene encodes CDR1 MGHDK and CDR2 SYGVNS. Under the authors' procedure: Cell counts per sample came from amplifying reference gene primers. The data were produced by immunoSEQ multiplex PCR, yet TCRdb's version contains in-frame clones alone and is incomplete. V and J calls and clone size are as listed in that table; D and trimming were resolved from the DNA. The sample yields about 70,000 clones, approximately 80% seen once. Sequencing was carried out using peripheral blood. The TCR comes from a woman between 65 and 79 years old with acute or convalescent COVID-19. The chain links TRBV25-1 to TRBJ2-5, with 8 bases fitting TRBD1. The CDR3 coding sequence is TGTGCCAGCAGTGATGACAGGGGAGCGGAGACCCAGTACTTC. It codes for CASSDDRGAETQYF.